The 9 T cell receptor beta chains listed next were all sequenced from one sample in a study of control samples from healthy donors and cancer patients. Clones were sequenced by immunoSEQ multiplex PCR, and TCRdb holds only the in-frame ones, with some missing. This sample yields about 130,000 clones, of which about 95% are seen a single time; 3.6% belongs to the top ten. The sequencing sample was made of blood. These receptors originate from a man in his thirties or forties in good health.

This clone was seen a single time. The chain is built from TRBV18 and TRBJ1-4; D remains unclear. CDR1 KGHSH and CDR2 LQKENI come from the germline V gene. The CDR3 contains 14 residues. V dropped 2 bases and J dropped 0 bases, with 4 bases sitting between them. CDR3 coding DNA: TGTGCCAGCTCACCAATAGCAACTAATGAAAAACTGTTTTTT. The encoded protein is CASSPIATNEKLFF. Full variable domain (outside the CDR3, taken from reference TRBV18 and TRBJ1-4): NAGVMQNPRHLVRRRGQEARLRCSPMKGHSHVYWYRQLPEEGLKFMVYLQKENIIDESGMPKERFSAEFPKEGPSILRIQQVVRGDSAAYFCASSPIATNEKLFFGSGTQLSVL.

The chain employs TRBV7-2 and TRBJ1-6; no reliable D call. In germline, CDR1 is SGHTA, CDR2 FQGNSA. The V end lost 1 base, the J end lost 10 bases, and 8 bases lay between the germline ends. The CDR3 totals 13 residues. The CDR3 coding sequence is TGTGCCAGCAGCTTAGACATTTTCTCACCCCTCCACTTT. Amino acids: CASSLDIFSPLHF.

The chain carries TRBV5-1 and TRBJ1-4, with 7 positions matching TRBD1. Trimming cost V 3 bases and J 7 bases; bases outside gene matches: 3. Germline values: CDR1 SGHRS, CDR2 YFSETQ. This CDR3 contains 13 residues. CDR3 in DNA: TGCGCCAGCAGCTGGAGACAGGGTGAAAAACTGTTTTTT. This gives the protein CASSWRQGEKLFF.

The chain joins TRBV4-3 to TRBJ2-3; maybe TRBD1 (5 bases). Germline CDR1 is LGHNA and CDR2 is YSLEER. This CDR3 contains 13 residues. The ends were cut back, 4 bases at V and 6 bases at J, with 11 bases in the middle. CDR3 bases: TGCGCCAGCAGCCTACAGGAAGGGGATACGCAGTATTTT. Amino acid sequence: CASSLQEGDTQYF.

The genes are TRBV4-1 and TRBJ2-2; D perhaps matches TRBD2 (6 bases). Per the germline V gene, CDR1 is MGHRA and CDR2 is YSYEKL. The CDR3 is 17 residues long. Trimming pared 4 bases from V and 4 bases from J, leaving 19 bases between. This CDR3 is CASSPFDGDSSTGELFF. The CDR3 bases are TGCGCCAGCAGCCCTTTTGATGGGGACTCGAGCACCGGGGAGCTGTTTTTT.

The chain carries TRBV7-9 and TRBJ2-7; 9 nucleotides agree with TRBD1. This CDR3 has 15 amino acids. J lost 2 bases, V lost 6 bases, and 8 bases had no gene match. Germline assignment: CDR1 SEHNR and CDR2 FQNEAQ (reference sequence). Written as DNA, the CDR3 is TGTGCCAGCAGGTCCGGGACAGGGAAGACCTACGAGCAGTACTTC. It encodes CASRSGTGKTYEQYF.

A note on this clone: Other nucleotide sequences in the sample specify the same CDR3. The chain couples TRBV27 to TRBJ1-1, with D possibly matching TRBD1 (6 bases). Germline V lookup: CDR1 MNHEY, CDR2 SMNVEV (reference sequence). V lost 5 bases, J lost 1 base, and 8 bases lay in between. The CDR3 is 13 amino acids. CDR3 nucleotide sequence: TGTGCCAGCAGTCTGACAGGGAACACTGAAGCTTTCTTT. This codes for CASSLTGNTEAFF.

The V and J genes are TRBV19 and TRBJ1-1; 9 bases map to TRBD1. Germline trimming cut 1 base from V and 5 bases from J; bases unmatched to any gene: 8. This CDR3 has 16 residues. Germline V gene sequence: CDR1 LNHDA, CDR2 SQIVND (reference sequence). CDR3 in amino acids: CASSIGAGGQGTEAFF. The CDR3, as DNA: TGTGCCAGTAGTATAGGGGCAGGGGGACAGGGTACTGAAGCTTTCTTT.

This clone showed up just once. The chain employs TRBV7-3 and TRBJ2-1; no clear D. CDR1 and CDR2 (germline): SGHTA, FQGTGA. The CDR3 has 15 residues. Trimming took 0 bases from V and 4 from J, leaving 10 bases between them. The CDR3 protein is CASSLTSTLYNEQFF. CDR3 coding DNA: TGTGCCAGCAGCTTAACCTCGACACTTTACAATGAGCAGTTCTTC.